This T cell receptor beta chain was identified during a study of control samples from healthy donors and cancer patients. CDR1 is SGHVS, CDR2 FNYEAQ, per germline. The CDR3 is 15 residues long. Trimming at V came to 3 bases and at J to 5 bases, leaving 5 bases not matched to a gene. Assay: immunoSEQ multiplex PCR; the TCRdb copy retains only in-frame clones and omits some. The data contain about 120,000 clones, about 95% of them singletons. The TCR sequence derives from a man aged 25-40 years in good health. The chain links TRBV7-6 to TRBJ2-7; 12 bases are a match to TRBD1. The sequenced sample consisted of blood. In DNA, the CDR3 is TGTGCCAGCAGCTTGACAGGGACAGGGGGCCACGAGCAGTACTTC. This codes for CASSLTGTGGHEQYF.